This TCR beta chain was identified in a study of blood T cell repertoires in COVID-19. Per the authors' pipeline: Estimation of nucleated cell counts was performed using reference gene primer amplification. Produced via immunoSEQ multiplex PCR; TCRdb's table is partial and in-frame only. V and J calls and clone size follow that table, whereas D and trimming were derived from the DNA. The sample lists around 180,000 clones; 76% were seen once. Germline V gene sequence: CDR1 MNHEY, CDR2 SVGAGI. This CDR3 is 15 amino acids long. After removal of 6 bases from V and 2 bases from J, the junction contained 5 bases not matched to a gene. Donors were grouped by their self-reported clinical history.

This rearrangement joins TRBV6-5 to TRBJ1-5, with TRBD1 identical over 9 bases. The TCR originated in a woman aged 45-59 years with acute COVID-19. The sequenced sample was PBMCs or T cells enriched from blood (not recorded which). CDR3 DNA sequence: TGTGCCAGCAGGACAGGGGGAAGCGGCAATCAGCCCCAGCATTTT. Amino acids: CASRTGGSGNQPQHF.